This T cell receptor beta chain was recorded in a study of blood T cell repertoires in COVID-19. Study-wide context: In each case, the material was cDNA or gDNA derived from T cells, B-cell-depleted T cells, or PBMCs.

The repertoire was sequenced with immunoSEQ multiplex PCR; TCRdb's copy has only in-frame clones and lacks some. The sample carries 98,000 or so clones, 70% to 85% recorded once. Germline trimming cut 10 bases from V and 4 bases from J; bases unmatched to any gene: 2. Germline lookup yields CDR1 LNHDA and CDR2 SQIVND (reference sequence). The CDR3 consists of 12 residues. The V gene is TRBV19, the J gene TRBJ2-1, with 9 bases that match TRBD1. Source material: peripheral blood. The sequence derives from a woman older than 75 with active or convalescent COVID-19. CDR3 DNA: TGTGCCACCGGACAGGGGTACAATGAGCAGTTCTTC. As protein: CATGQGYNEQFF.